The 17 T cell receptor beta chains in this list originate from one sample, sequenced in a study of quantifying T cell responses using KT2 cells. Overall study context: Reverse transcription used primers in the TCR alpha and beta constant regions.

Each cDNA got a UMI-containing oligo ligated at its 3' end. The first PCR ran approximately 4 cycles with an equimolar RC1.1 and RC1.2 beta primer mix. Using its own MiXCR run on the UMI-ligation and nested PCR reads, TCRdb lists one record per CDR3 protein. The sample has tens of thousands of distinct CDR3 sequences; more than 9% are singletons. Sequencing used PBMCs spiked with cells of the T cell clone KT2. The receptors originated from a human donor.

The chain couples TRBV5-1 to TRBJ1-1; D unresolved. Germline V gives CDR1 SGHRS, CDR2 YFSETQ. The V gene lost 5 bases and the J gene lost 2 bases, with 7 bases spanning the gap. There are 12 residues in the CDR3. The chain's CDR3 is CASRTVNTEAFF. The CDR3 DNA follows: TGCGCCAGCAGGACGGTCAACACTGAAGCTTTCTTT. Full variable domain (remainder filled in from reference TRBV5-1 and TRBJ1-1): KAGVTQTPRYLIKTRGQQVTLSCSPISGHRSVSWYQQTPGQGLQFLFEYFSETQRNKGNFPGRFSGRQFSNSRSEMNVSTLELGDSALYLCASRTVNTEAFFGQGTRLTVV.

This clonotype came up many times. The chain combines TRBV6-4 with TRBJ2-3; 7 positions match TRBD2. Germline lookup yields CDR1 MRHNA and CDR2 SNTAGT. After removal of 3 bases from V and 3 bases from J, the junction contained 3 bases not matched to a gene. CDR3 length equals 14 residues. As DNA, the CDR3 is TGTGCCAGCAGTGAGAAGGGAGGGACAGATACGCAGTATTTT. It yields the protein CASSEKGGTDTQYF.

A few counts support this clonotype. CDR3 loop: CASSLMLGQGASYTF. The CDR3 region has the DNA TGTGCCAGCAGCTTAATGCTAGGACAGGGGGCTTCCTACACCTTC. V is TRBV7-2 and J is TRBJ1-2, with 11 bases lining up with TRBD1. The CDR3 runs to 15 residues. V shed 2 bases and J 10 bases; nucleotides not matched to a gene: 9. Germline assignment: CDR1 SGHTA and CDR2 FQGNSA.

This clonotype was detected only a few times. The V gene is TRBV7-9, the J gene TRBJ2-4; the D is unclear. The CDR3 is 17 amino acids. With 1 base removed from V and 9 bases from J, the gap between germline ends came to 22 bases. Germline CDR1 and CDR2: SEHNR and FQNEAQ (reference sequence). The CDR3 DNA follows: TGTGCCAGCAGCTTAGTAGGTCAGAACTCCCGTGTGGGCATTCAGTACTTC. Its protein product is CASSLVGQNSRVGIQYF.

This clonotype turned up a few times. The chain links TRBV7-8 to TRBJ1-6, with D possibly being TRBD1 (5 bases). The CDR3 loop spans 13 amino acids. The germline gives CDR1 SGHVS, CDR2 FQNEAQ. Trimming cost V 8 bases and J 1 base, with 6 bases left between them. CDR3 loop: CASQGSYNSPLHF. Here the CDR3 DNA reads TGTGCCAGCCAGGGTTCCTATAATTCACCCCTCCACTTT.

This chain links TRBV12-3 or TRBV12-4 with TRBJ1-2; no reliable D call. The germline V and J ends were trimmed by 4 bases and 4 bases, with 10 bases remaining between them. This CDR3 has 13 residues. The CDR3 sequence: CASSWTALYGYTF. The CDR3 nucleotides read TGTGCCAGCAGTTGGACGGCACTCTATGGCTACACCTTC.

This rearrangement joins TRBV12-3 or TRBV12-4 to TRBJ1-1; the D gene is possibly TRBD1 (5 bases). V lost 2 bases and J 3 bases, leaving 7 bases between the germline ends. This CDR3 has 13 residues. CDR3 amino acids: CASSLQGYTEAFF. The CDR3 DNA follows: TGTGCCAGCAGTTTACAGGGCTACACTGAAGCTTTCTTT.

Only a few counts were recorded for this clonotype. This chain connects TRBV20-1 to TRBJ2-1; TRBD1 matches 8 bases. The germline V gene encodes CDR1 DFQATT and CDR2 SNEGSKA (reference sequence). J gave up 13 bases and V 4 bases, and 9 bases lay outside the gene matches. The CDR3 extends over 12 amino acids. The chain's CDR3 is CSATDRDRGQFF. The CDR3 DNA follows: TGCAGTGCTACGGACAGGGATCGAGGCCAGTTCTTC.

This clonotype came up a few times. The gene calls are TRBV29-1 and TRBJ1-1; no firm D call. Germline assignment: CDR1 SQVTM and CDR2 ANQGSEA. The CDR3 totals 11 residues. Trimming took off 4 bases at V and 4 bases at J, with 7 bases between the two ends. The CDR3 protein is CSVGVATEAFF. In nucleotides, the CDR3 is TGCAGCGTTGGGGTGGCCACTGAAGCTTTCTTT.

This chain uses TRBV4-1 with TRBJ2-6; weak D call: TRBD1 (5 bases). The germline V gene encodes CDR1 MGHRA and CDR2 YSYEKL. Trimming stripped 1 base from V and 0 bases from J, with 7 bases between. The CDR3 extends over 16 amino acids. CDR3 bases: TGCGCCAGCAGCCAAGTCAGGGACTCTGGGGCCAACGTCCTGACTTTC. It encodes CASSQVRDSGANVLTF.

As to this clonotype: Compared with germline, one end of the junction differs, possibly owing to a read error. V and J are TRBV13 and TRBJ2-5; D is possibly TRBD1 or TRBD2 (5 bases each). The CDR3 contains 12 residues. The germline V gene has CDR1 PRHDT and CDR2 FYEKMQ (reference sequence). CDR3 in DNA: TGTGACAGCGGATACAGGAAAGAGACCCAGTACTTC. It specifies CDSGYRKETQYF.

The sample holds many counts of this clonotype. CDR3 residues: CASLRDRANQPQHF. The CDR3 DNA sequence: TGTGCCAGCCTCCGGGACAGGGCTAATCAGCCCCAGCATTTT. The chain employs TRBV6-6 and TRBJ1-5; 9 bases line up with TRBD1. V shed 8 bases, J shed 4 bases, and the junction held 6 bases outside the gene matches. The CDR3 contains 14 residues. Germline V lookup: CDR1 MNHNY, CDR2 SVGAGI (reference sequence).

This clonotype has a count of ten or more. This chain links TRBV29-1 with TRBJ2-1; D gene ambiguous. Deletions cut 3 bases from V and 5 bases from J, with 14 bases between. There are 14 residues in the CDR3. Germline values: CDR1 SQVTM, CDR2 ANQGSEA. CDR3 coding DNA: TGCAGCGTTGATGCGACACACACCGACAATGAGCAGTTCTTC. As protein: CSVDATHTDNEQFF.

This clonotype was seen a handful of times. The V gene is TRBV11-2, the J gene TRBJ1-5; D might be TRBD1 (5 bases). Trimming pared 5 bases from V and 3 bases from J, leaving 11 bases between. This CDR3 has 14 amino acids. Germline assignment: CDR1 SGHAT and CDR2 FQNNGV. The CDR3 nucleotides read TGTGCCAGCAGCGCGGGGGGGGTCAATCAGCCCCAGCATTTT. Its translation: CASSAGGVNQPQHF.

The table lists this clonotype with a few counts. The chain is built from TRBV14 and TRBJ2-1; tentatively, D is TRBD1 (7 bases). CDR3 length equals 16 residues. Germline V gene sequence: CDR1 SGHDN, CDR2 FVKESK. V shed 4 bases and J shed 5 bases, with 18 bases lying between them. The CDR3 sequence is CASSPQGGTANNEQFF. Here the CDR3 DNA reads TGTGCCAGCAGCCCTCAAGGCGGGACAGCTAACAATGAGCAGTTCTTC. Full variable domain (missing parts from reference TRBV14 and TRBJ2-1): EAGVTQFPSHSVIEKGQTVTLRCDPISGHDNLYWYRRVMGKEIKFLLHFVKESKQDESGMPNNRFLAERTGGTYSTLKVQPAELEDSGVYFCASSPQGGTANNEQFFGPGTRLTVL.

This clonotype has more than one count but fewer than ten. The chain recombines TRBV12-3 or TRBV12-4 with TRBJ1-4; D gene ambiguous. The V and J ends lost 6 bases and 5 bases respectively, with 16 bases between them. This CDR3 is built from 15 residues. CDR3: CASSPASGGNEKLFF. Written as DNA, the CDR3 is TGTGCCAGCAGCCCCGCGAGTGGAGGGAATGAAAAACTGTTTTTT.

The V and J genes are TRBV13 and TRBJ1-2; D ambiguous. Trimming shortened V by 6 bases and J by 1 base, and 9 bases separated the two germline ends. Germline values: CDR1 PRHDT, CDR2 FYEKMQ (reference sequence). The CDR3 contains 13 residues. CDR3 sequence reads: CASRHTNNYGYTF. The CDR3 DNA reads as TGTGCCAGCAGGCATACAAATAACTATGGCTACACCTTC. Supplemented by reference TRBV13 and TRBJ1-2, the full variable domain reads AAGVIQSPRHLIKEKRETATLKCYPIPRHDTVYWYQQGPGQDPQFLISFYEKMQSDKGSIPDRFSAQQFSDYHSELNMSSLELGDSALYFCASRHTNNYGYTFGSGTRLTVV.